Following are 28 T cell receptor beta chains from one sample sequenced in a study of control samples from healthy donors and cancer patients. Measured with immunoSEQ multiplex PCR; TCRdb has only the in-frame clones, and not every one. There are over 100,000 clones in the sample; 80% to 95% occur only once, and 2% to 3% lies in the top ten. Sequencing was performed on blood. The receptors were sampled from a man between 40 and 49 years old in good health.

The chain recombines TRBV12-5 with TRBJ1-6; D gene unclear. V was trimmed by 0 bases and J by 8 bases, leaving 5 bases between them. CDR3 length equals 13 residues. Germline V gene sequence: CDR1 LGHNT, CDR2 FRNRAP. CDR3 region: CASGLVADSPLHF. The DNA of the CDR3 is TGTGCTAGTGGTTTGGTAGCCGATTCACCCCTCCACTTT.

The chain joins TRBV5-1 to TRBJ2-1; TRBD2 aligns across 10 bases. The junction had 8 bases not matched to a gene; V was cut back by 0 bases and J by 8 bases. The CDR3 consists of 16 residues. Germline V CDR1 and CDR2: SGHRS, YFSETQ. The CDR3 sequence is CASSLAQRGGGDEQFF. CDR3 nucleotide sequence: TGCGCCAGCAGCTTGGCCCAGCGGGGGGGCGGCGATGAGCAGTTCTTC.

This clone appeared once. J is TRBJ1-5 and V is TRBV5-1; D gene ambiguous. Trimming cost V 2 bases and J 0 bases, with 9 bases left between them. Germline V gives CDR1 SGHRS, CDR2 YFSETQ. The CDR3 sequence is 15 residues long. The CDR3 nucleotides are TGCGCCAGCAGCTTCCTTGGAGGTAGCAATCAGCCCCAGCATTTT. It yields the protein CASSFLGGSNQPQHF.

In this sample, this clone turned up a few times. This chain uses TRBV2 with TRBJ1-2, with 7 bases fitting TRBD1. J lost 5 bases, V lost 5 bases, and 8 bases had no gene match. CDR3 length: 14 amino acids. The germline V gene has CDR1 SNHLY and CDR2 FYNNEI. The CDR3 sequence: CASSYDTQGYGYTF. The DNA of the CDR3 is TGTGCCAGCAGTTACGACACACAGGGGTATGGCTACACCTTC. Complete variable domain (other parts from reference TRBV2 and TRBJ1-2): EPEVTQTPSHQVTQMGQEVILRCVPISNHLYFYWYRQILGQKVEFLVSFYNNEISEKSEIFDDQFSVERPDGSNFTLKIRSTKLEDSAMYFCASSYDTQGYGYTFGSGTRLTVV.

In this sample, this clone turned up once. The chain has TRBV6-5 and TRBJ2-2; TRBD1 matches at 10 bases. CDR3 length: 15 amino acids. The germline CDR1 and CDR2 sequences are MNHEY and SVGAGI. After removal of 7 bases from V and 0 bases from J, the junction contained 2 bases not matched to a gene. CDR3 sequence (DNA): TGTGCCAGCACCGGACAGGGGGCGAACACCGGGGAGCTGTTTTTT. This gives the protein CASTGQGANTGELFF.

V is TRBV10-3 and J is TRBJ1-2; D may be TRBD1 (6 bases). Germline-derived CDR1 and CDR2 are ENHRY and SYGVKD. This CDR3 is 12 amino acids long. V was pared by 5 bases and J by 8 bases, with 12 bases between. For the CDR3, the DNA is TGTGCCATCAGTCCTACAGGGAACGGCTACACCTTC. Its translation: CAISPTGNGYTF.

About this clone: Other DNA sequences in the sample encode the same CDR3. This sequence joins TRBV27 and TRBJ1-1; D is undetermined. Germline V gene lookup returns CDR1 MNHEY and CDR2 SMNVEV (reference sequence). CDR3 length: 13 amino acids. V was clipped by 2 bases and J by 1 base, with 5 bases between them. CDR3 loop: CASSLVGNTEAFF. CDR3 sequence (DNA): TGTGCCAGCAGTTTAGTAGGGAACACTGAAGCTTTCTTT.

The gene calls are TRBV24-1 and TRBJ2-3; no reliable D call. CDR1 is KGHDR and CDR2 is SFDVKD in the germline V gene. Trimming removed 3 bases at V and 0 bases at J, with 6 bases between. This CDR3 spans 14 amino acids. CDR3 loop: CATSDPTSTDTQYF. In nucleotides, the CDR3 is TGTGCCACCAGTGATCCGACTAGCACAGATACGCAGTATTTT.

This clone appeared once. This chain links TRBV6-1 with TRBJ2-3; D possibly corresponds to TRBD2 (5 bases). CDR1 and CDR2 (germline): MNHNS, SASEGT. With 6 bases removed from V and 4 bases from J, the gap between germline ends came to 20 bases. This CDR3 region has 16 residues. CDR3 loop: CASSENPRPGSDTQYF. CDR3 DNA sequence: TGTGCCAGCAGCGAAAACCCTAGACCGGGGTCAGATACGCAGTATTTT.

The chain has TRBV4-2 and TRBJ2-7; 7 nucleotides agree with TRBD2. Trimming took 1 base from V and 5 from J; bases not matched to a gene: 11. CDR1 LGHNA and CDR2 YNFKEQ come from the germline V gene. This CDR3 spans 16 amino acids. This CDR3 is CASSQVSGGRFHEQYF. CDR3 DNA sequence: TGTGCCAGCAGCCAAGTATCGGGGGGAAGGTTCCACGAGCAGTACTTC.

The chain has TRBV15 and TRBJ1-5; perhaps TRBD1 as D (5 bases). CDR3 length equals 16 residues. From germline, CDR1 is LNHNV and CDR2 YYDKDF (reference sequence). V was clipped by 4 bases and J by 6 bases, with 19 bases between them. CDR3 sequence: CATSTGAEGWVQPQHF. In nucleotides, the CDR3 is TGTGCCACCAGCACTGGGGCGGAGGGGTGGGTTCAGCCCCAGCATTTT.

This clone has just one count. The chain couples TRBV2 to TRBJ2-5, with D unresolved. The germline CDR1 and CDR2 sequences are SNHLY and FYNNEI. The V gene lost 3 bases and the J gene lost 4 bases, with 15 bases spanning the gap. The CDR3 loop spans 15 amino acids. DNA of the CDR3: TGTGCCAGCAGTGAGAAGACGGTAGTATCAGAGACCCAGTACTTC. It translates to CASSEKTVVSETQYF.

This chain joins TRBV19 and TRBJ1-1, with 10 bases lining up with TRBD1. The CDR3 runs 13 residues. Trimming at V came to 7 bases and at J to 5 bases, leaving 4 bases not matched to a gene. Germline loops: CDR1 LNHDA, CDR2 SQIVND (reference sequence). For the CDR3, the DNA is TGTGCCAGTATGGACAGGGGGTCTACTGAAGCTTTCTTT. This sequence encodes CASMDRGSTEAFF.

This clone appeared a few times. The CDR3 region is CASSVIGDNTGELFF. CDR3 DNA: TGTGCCAGCAGCGTAATTGGGGACAACACCGGGGAGCTGTTTTTT. The V and J genes are TRBV9 and TRBJ2-2; D might be TRBD1 or TRBD2, each matching 5 bases. The CDR3 extends over 15 amino acids. V dropped 1 base and J dropped 2 bases, with 9 bases sitting between them. Germline CDR1 and CDR2: SGDLS and YYNGEE. The full variable domain, in which reference TRBV9 and TRBJ2-2 provide the parts outside the CDR3, is DSGVTQTPKHLITATGQRVTLRCSPRSGDLSVYWYQQSLDQGLQFLIQYYNGEERAKGNILERFSAQQFPDLHSELNLSSLELGDSALYFCASSVIGDNTGELFFGEGSRLTVL.

The V call is TRBV7-3, the J call TRBJ2-1; the D gene is possibly TRBD2 (5 bases). Germline V gives CDR1 SGHTA, CDR2 FQGTGA. CDR3 length: 14 residues. Trimming shortened V by 6 bases and J by 8 bases, and 17 bases separated the two germline ends. The DNA for the CDR3 is TGTGCCAGCAGTCTTTTGGCGGGTAGCGATGAGCAGTTCTTC. Protein sequence: CASSLLAGSDEQFF.

The gene calls are TRBV15 and TRBJ1-4; 9 nucleotides agree with TRBD1. This CDR3 region has 17 residues. CDR1 is LNHNV, CDR2 YYDKDF, per germline (reference sequence). J lost 0 bases, V lost 0 bases, and 2 bases had no gene match. CDR3 sequence reads: CATSREQGAATNEKLFF. CDR3 coding DNA: TGTGCCACCAGCAGAGAACAGGGGGCAGCAACTAATGAAAAACTGTTTTTT.

The rearrangement uses TRBV5-1 and TRBJ1-3, with D possibly being TRBD1 (5 bases). V shed 1 base and J shed 6 bases, with 17 bases lying between them. The CDR3 runs 16 residues. Per germline, CDR1 SGHRS and CDR2 YFSETQ. The CDR3 sequence: CASSLSAAGRANTIYF. In DNA form, the CDR3 reads TGCGCCAGCAGCTTGAGTGCCGCAGGGAGGGCAAACACCATATATTTT.

V usage is TRBV5-5 and J usage is TRBJ2-5, with a weak D call TRBD1 (5 bases). Trimming took off 0 bases at V and 5 bases at J, with 8 bases between the two ends. The CDR3 covers 13 residues. Germline loops: CDR1 SGHKS, CDR2 YYEKEE (reference sequence). CDR3 sequence reads: CASSLGQIETQYF. The DNA for the CDR3 is TGTGCCAGCAGCTTGGGACAGATCGAGACCCAGTACTTC.

The chain carries TRBV11-2 and TRBJ2-5; TRBD1 might be the D (6 bases). With 4 bases removed from V and 5 bases from J, the gap between germline ends came to 11 bases. Germline-derived CDR1 and CDR2 are SGHAT and FQNNGV. CDR3 length equals 13 residues. The CDR3 is CASSWDTAETQYF. In DNA form, the CDR3 reads TGTGCCAGCAGCTGGGACACAGCGGAGACCCAGTACTTC.

The chain joins TRBV7-3 to TRBJ2-2, with 7 bases that match TRBD1. This CDR3 is 16 amino acids long. Trimming removed 5 bases from V and 7 bases from J; junction bases left unmatched: 13. CDR1 is SGHTA, CDR2 FQGTGA, per germline. Here the CDR3 reads CASSPNRGPKGGELFF. The CDR3 DNA is TGTGCCAGCAGCCCAAACAGGGGCCCTAAGGGCGGGGAGCTGTTTTTT.

The sample holds one count of this clone. The genes are TRBV5-1 and TRBJ2-1; D gene unclear. This CDR3 is 14 amino acids long. Germline values: CDR1 SGHRS, CDR2 YFSETQ. Trimming cost V 0 bases and J 5 bases, with 9 bases left between them. The CDR3 region has the DNA TGCGCCAGCAGCTTGGCCCGTGGGGACAATGAGCAGTTCTTC. It specifies CASSLARGDNEQFF. Variable domain in full (rest from reference TRBV5-1 and TRBJ2-1): KAGVTQTPRYLIKTRGQQVTLSCSPISGHRSVSWYQQTPGQGLQFLFEYFSETQRNKGNFPGRFSGRQFSNSRSEMNVSTLELGDSALYLCASSLARGDNEQFFGPGTRLTVL.

The rearrangement links TRBV2 to TRBJ2-5, with D possibly matching TRBD2 (5 bases). The CDR3 covers 13 residues. Germline CDR1 is SNHLY and CDR2 is FYNNEI. Trimming pared 3 bases from V and 2 bases from J, leaving 7 bases between. As DNA, the CDR3 is TGTGCCAGCAGTGACGGACTTCAAGAGACCCAGTACTTC. Amino acids: CASSDGLQETQYF.

This chain uses TRBV5-1 with TRBJ2-7; TRBD2 aligns across 7 bases. The length of the CDR3 is 13 residues. Germline CDR1 is SGHRS and CDR2 is YFSETQ. V was pared by 7 bases and J by 3 bases, with 7 bases of the junction left unmatched. The DNA of the CDR3 is TGCGCCAGCTGGTCCGGGACTAACTACGAGCAGTACTTC. Protein: CASWSGTNYEQYF.

The genes are TRBV28 and TRBJ2-3; the D call may be TRBD1 or TRBD2 (6 bases each). Germline V gene data show CDR1 as MDHEN and CDR2 as SYDVKM. The CDR3 is 17 amino acids. V was cut by 2 bases and J by 0 bases, with 15 bases left in between. The CDR3 sequence is CASSLASRGGSTDTQYF. The CDR3 bases are TGTGCCAGCAGTTTAGCCAGTCGAGGGGGGAGCACAGATACGCAGTATTTT.

CDR3 DNA sequence: TGTGCCTGTACAGGGGGCCTGAACACTGAAGCTTTCTTT. This sequence encodes CACTGGLNTEAFF. V is TRBV30 and J is TRBJ1-1; the match to TRBD1 covers 9 bases. CDR1 and CDR2 (germline): GTSNPN, SVGIG (reference sequence). After removal of 6 bases from V and 0 bases from J, the junction contained 2 bases not matched to a gene. CDR3 length: 13 residues. The entire variable domain, with the rest obtained from reference TRBV30 and TRBJ1-1, is as follows: SQTIHQWPATLVQPVGSPLSLECTVEGTSNPNLYWYRQAAGRGLQLLFYSVGIGQISSEVPQNLSASRPQDRQFILSSKKLLLSDSGFYLCACTGGLNTEAFFGQGTRLTVV.

In DNA form, the CDR3 reads TGTGCCATCGCAGCGCTAAGAGGGAGGCGAACTGAAGCTTTCTTT. It specifies CAIAALRGRRTEAFF. The chain joins TRBV10-3 to TRBJ1-1; D is unresolved. CDR1 and CDR2 from the germline V gene are ENHRY and SYGVKD. The CDR3 consists of 15 residues. Trimming took 8 bases from V and 5 from J, leaving 21 bases between them.

This chain uses TRBV27 with TRBJ2-7; D is tentatively TRBD1 or TRBD2 (6 bases each). CDR1 MNHEY and CDR2 SMNVEV come from the germline V gene (reference sequence). There are 15 residues in the CDR3. V was shortened by 1 base and J by 4 bases, with 14 bases between the two germline ends. The CDR3 spells CASSLLSGDIYEQYF. CDR3 nucleotides: TGTGCCAGCAGTTTATTGTCGGGGGACATTTACGAGCAGTACTTC.

With regard to this clone: Other nucleotide sequences from this sample produce the same CDR3. The rearrangement links TRBV19 to TRBJ2-1; D not certain. The germline gives CDR1 LNHDA, CDR2 SQIVND (reference sequence). The CDR3 is made up of 15 amino acids. V was cut by 5 bases and J by 0 bases, with 11 bases left in between. CDR3 DNA: TGTGCCAGTAGTCCTGATAGGAGCTCCTACAATGAGCAGTTCTTC. Its translation: CASSPDRSSYNEQFF.